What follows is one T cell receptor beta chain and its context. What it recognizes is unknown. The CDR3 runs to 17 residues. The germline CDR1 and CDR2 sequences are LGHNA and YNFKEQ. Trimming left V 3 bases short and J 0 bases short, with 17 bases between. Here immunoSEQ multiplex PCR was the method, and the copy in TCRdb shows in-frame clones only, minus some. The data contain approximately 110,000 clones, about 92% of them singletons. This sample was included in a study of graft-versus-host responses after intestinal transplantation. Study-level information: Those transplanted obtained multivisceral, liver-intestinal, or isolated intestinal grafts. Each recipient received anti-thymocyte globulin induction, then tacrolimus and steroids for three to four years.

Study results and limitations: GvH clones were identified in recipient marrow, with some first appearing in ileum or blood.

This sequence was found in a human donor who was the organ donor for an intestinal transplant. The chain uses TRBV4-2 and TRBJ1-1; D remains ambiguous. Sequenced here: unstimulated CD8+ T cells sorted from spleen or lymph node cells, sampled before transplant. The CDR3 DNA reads TGTGCCAGCAGCCAGGCCCACGGAGGCCCCTTGAACACTGAAGCTTTCTTT. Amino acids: CASSQAHGGPLNTEAFF.